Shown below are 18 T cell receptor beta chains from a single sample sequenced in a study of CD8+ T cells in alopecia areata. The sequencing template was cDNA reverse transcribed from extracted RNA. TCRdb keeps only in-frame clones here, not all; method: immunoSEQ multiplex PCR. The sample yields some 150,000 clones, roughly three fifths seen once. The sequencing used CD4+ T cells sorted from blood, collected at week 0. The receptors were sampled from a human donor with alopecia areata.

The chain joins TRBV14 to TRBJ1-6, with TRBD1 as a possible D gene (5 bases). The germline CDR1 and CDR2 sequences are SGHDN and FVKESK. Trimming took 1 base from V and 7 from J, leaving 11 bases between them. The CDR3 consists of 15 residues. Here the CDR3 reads CASSQVWSGNSPLHF. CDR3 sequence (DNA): TGTGCCAGCAGCCAAGTATGGTCAGGGAATTCACCCCTCCACTTT.

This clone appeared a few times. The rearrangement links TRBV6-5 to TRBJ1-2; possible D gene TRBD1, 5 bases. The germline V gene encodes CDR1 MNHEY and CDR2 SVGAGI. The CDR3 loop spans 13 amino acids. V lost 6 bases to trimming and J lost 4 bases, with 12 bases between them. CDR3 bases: TGTGCCAGCAGCCCGACAGCGTCCTATGGCTACACCTTC. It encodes CASSPTASYGYTF.

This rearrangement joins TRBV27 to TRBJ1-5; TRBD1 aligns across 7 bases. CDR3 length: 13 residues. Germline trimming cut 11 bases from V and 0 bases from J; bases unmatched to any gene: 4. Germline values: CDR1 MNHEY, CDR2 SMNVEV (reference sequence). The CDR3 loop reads CARTGLSNQPQHF. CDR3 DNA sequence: TGTGCCCGGACAGGCCTTAGCAATCAGCCCCAGCATTTT.

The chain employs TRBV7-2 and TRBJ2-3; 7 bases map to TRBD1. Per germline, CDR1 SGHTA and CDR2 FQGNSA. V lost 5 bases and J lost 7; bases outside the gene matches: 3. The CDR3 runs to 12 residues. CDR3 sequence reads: CASSETGNTQYF. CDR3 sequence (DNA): TGTGCCAGCAGCGAGACAGGGAATACGCAGTATTTT. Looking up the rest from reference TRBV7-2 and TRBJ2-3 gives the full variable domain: GAGVSQSPSNKVTEKGKDVELRCDPISGHTALYWYRQSLGQGLEFLIYFQGNSAPDKSGLPSDRFSAERTGGSVSTLTIQRTQQEDSAVYLCASSETGNTQYFGPGTRLTVL.

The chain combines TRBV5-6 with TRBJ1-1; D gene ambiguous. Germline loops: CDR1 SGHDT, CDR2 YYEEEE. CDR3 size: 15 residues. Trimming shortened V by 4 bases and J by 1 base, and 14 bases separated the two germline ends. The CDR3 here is CASSLSSRGNTEAFF. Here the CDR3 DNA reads TGTGCCAGCAGCCTCTCTTCTCGGGGGAACACTGAAGCTTTCTTT.

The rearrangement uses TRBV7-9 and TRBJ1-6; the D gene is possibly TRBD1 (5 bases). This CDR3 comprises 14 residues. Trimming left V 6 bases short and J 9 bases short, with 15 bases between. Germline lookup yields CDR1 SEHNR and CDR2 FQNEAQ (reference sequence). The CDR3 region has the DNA TGTGCCAGCAGTCCCGGGCCCCAGGGTTCACCCCTCCACTTT. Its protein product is CASSPGPQGSPLHF.

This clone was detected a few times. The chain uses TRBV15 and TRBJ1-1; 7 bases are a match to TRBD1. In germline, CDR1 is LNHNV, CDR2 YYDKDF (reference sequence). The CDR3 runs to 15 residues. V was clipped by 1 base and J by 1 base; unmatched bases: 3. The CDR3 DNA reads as TGTGCCACCAGCAGAGGACAGGGTAGGAACACTGAAGCTTTCTTT. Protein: CATSRGQGRNTEAFF.

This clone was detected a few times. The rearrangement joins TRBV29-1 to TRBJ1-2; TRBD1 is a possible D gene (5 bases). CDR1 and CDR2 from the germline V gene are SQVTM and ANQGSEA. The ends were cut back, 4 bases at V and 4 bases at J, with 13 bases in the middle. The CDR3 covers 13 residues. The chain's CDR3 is CSVAGGPPYGYTF. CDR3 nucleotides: TGCAGCGTTGCTGGGGGTCCTCCCTATGGCTACACCTTC.

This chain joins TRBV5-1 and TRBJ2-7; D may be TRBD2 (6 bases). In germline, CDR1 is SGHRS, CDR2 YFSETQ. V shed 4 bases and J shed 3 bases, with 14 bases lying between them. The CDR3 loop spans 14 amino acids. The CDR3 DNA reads TGCGCCAGCAGCCCCGGGACGGGGGACTACGAGCAGTACTTC. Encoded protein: CASSPGTGDYEQYF. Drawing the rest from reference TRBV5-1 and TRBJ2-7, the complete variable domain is KAGVTQTPRYLIKTRGQQVTLSCSPISGHRSVSWYQQTPGQGLQFLFEYFSETQRNKGNFPGRFSGRQFSNSRSEMNVSTLELGDSALYLCASSPGTGDYEQYFGPGTRLTVT.

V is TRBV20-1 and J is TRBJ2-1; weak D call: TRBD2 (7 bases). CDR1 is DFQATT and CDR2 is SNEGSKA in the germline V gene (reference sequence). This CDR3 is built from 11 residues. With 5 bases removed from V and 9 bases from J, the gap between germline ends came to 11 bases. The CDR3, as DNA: TGCAGTGCTCGGGGGGCGCGTGAGCAGTTCTTC. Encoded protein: CSARGAREQFF.

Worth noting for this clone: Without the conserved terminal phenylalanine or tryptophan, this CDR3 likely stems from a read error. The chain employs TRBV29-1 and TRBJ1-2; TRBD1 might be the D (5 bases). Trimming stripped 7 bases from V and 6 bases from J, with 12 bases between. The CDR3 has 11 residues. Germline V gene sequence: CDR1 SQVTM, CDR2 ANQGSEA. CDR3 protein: CSAAGIHGYTS. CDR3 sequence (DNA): TGCAGCGCTGCAGGGATTCATGGCTACACCTCC.

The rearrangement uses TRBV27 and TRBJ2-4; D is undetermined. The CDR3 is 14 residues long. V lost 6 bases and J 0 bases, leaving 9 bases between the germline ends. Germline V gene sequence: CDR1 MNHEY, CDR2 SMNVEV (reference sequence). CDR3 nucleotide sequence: TGTGCCAGCAGCGACCGAATAGCCAAAAACATTCAGTACTTC. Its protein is CASSDRIAKNIQYF.

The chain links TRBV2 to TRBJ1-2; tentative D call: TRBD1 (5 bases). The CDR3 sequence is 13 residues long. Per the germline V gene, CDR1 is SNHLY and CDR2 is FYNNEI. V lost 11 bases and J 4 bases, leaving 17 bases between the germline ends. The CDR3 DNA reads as TGTGCCGTTGGAGGGACTCTTGGCTATGGCTACACCTTC. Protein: CAVGGTLGYGYTF.

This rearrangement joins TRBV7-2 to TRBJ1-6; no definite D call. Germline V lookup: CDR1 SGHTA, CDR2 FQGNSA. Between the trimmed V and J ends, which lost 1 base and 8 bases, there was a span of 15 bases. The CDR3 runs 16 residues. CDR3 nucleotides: TGTGCCAGCAGCTTAGAGGGAGGAATCGGATATTCACCCCTCCACTTT. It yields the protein CASSLEGGIGYSPLHF.

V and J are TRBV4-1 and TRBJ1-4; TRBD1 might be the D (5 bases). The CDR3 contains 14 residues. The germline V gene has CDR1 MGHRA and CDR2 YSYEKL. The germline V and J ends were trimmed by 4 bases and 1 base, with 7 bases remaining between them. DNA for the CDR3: TGCGCCAGCAGCCGCGGGGGAACTAATGAAAAACTGTTTTTT. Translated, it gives CASSRGGTNEKLFF.

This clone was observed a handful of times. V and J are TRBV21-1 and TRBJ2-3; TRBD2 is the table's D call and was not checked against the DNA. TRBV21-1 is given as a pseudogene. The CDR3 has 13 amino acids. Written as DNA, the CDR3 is TGTGCCAATAAGTCTACCGACTGGGATACGCAGTATTTT. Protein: CANKSTDWDTQYF.

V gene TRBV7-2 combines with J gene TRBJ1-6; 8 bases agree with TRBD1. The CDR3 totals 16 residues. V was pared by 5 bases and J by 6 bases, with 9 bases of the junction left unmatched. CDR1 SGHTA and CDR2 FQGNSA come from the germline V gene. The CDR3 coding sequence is TGTGCCAGCAGCGAACGACAGGGGATTCGTAATTCACCCCTCCACTTT. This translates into CASSERQGIRNSPLHF.

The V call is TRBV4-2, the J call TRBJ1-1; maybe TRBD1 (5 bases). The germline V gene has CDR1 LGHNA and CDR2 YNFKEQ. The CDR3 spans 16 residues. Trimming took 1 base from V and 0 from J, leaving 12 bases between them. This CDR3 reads CASSQGSWGMNTEAFF. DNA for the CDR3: TGTGCCAGCAGCCAAGGAAGTTGGGGCATGAACACTGAAGCTTTCTTT.